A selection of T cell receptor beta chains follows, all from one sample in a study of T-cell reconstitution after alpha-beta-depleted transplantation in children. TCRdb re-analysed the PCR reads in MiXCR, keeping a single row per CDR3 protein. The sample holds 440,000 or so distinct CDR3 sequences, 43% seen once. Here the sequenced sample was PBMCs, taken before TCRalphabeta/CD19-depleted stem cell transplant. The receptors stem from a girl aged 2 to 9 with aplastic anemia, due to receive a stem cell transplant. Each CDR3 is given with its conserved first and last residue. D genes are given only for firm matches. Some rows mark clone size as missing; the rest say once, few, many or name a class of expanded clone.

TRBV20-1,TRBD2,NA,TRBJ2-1,CSAIRGRGWYNEQFF,TGCAGTGCTATACGCGGGAGGGGGTGGTACAATGAGCAGTTCTTC
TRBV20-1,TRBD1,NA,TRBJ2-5,CSAILGTGGEETQYF,TGCAGTGCCATACTCGGGACAGGGGGCGAAGAGACCCAGTACTTC
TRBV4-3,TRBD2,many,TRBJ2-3,CASSQFLAGTDTQYF,TGCGCCAGCAGCCAATTTCTAGCGGGAACAGATACGCAGTATTTT
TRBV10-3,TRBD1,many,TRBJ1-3,CAISAPDRGIGDTIYF,TGTGCCATCAGTGCTCCGGACAGGGGGATTGGTGACACCATATATTTT
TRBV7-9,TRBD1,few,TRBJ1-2,CASRPGTGEGYTF,TGTGCCAGCAGGCCCGGGACAGGGGAAGGCTACACCTTC
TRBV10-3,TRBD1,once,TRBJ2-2,CAIRAGTGDTGELFF,TGTGCCATCAGGGCCGGGACAGGGGACACCGGGGAGCTGTTTTTT
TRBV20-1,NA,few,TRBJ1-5,CSARDSGDRQPQHF,TGCAGTGCTAGAGATAGCGGGGACCGGCAGCCCCAGCATTTT
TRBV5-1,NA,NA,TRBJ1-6,CASSLIAESPLHF,TGCGCCAGCAGCTTGATTGCGGAGTCACCCCTCCACTTT
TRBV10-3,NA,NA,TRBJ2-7,CAISARGHREQYF,TGTGCCATCAGTGCCCGGGGGCATCGCGAGCAGTACTTC
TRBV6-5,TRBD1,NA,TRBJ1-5,CASSYGTGGNQPQHF,TGTGCCAGCAGTTATGGGACAGGGGGCAATCAGCCCCAGCATTTT
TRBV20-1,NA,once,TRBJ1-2,CSARHTVDGYTF,TGCAGTGCTAGACACACAGTGGATGGCTACACCTTC
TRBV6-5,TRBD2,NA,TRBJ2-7,CASSSGIAGSSYEQYF,TGTGCCAGCAGTTCCGGGATAGCGGGGTCCTCCTACGAGCAGTACTTC
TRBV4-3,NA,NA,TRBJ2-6,CASSQDPRGAGANVLTF,TGCGCCAGCAGCCAAGATCCTAGGGGGGCTGGGGCCAACGTCCTGACTTTC
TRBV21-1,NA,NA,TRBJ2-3,CASWAHSTDTQYF,TGTGCCAGCTGGGCCCATAGCACAGATACGCAGTATTTT
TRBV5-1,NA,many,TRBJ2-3,CASSLRQGRTDTQYF,TGCGCCAGCAGCTTGCGGCAGGGACGCACAGATACGCAGTATTTT
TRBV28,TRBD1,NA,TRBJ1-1,CASSSPGQSTEAFF,TGTGCCAGCAGTTCCCCGGGACAGAGCACTGAAGCTTTCTTT
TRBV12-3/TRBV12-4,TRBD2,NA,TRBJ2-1,CASTSGELAGANEQFF,TGTGCCAGCACCAGCGGCGAACTAGCGGGAGCCAATGAGCAGTTCTTC
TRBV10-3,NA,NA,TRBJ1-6,CAISEFPGRNTDLLHF,TGTGCCATCAGTGAGTTCCCCGGACGGAATACGGACCTCCTCCACTTT
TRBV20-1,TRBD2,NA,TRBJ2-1,CSATSLAGVNEQFF,TGCAGTGCTACTTCCTTAGCGGGAGTAAATGAGCAGTTCTTC
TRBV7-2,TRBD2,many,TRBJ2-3,CASSRISSGRPYSAQYF,TGTGCCAGCAGCCGGATATCTAGCGGGAGGCCCTATTCTGCGCAGTATTTT
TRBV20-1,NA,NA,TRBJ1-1,CSARSDMNTEAFF,TGCAGTGCTAGATCAGACATGAACACTGAAGCTTTCTTT
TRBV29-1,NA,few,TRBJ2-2,CSVDTGELFF,TGCAGCGTTGACACCGGGGAGCTGTTTTTT
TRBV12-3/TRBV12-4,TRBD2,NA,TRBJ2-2,CASSLVASGIFTGELFF,TGTGCCAGCAGTTTAGTTGCTAGCGGGATTTTTACCGGGGAGCTGTTTTTT
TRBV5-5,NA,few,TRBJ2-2,CASSLDAGITGELFF,TGTGCCAGCAGCTTGGACGCGGGAATCACCGGGGAGCTGTTTTTT
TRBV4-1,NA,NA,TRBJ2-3,CASSPVSQGVDTQYF,TGCGCCAGCAGCCCTGTGTCTCAGGGTGTAGATACGCAGTATTTT
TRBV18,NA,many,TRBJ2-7,CASSRPLGTVSYEQYF,TGTGCCAGCTCACGCCCTCTCGGGACGGTCTCCTACGAGCAGTACTTC
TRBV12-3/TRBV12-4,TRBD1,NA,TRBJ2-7,CASSLGSGTGKIWEQYF,TGTGCCAGCAGTTTGGGATCCGGGACAGGGAAGATTTGGGAGCAGTACTTC
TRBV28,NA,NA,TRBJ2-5,CASSLPRGRETQYF,TGTGCCAGCAGTTTACCACGCGGACGGGAGACCCAGTACTTC
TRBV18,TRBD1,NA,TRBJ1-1,CASAIQGAGKAEDFF,TGTGCCAGCGCTATACAGGGGGCCGGTAAGGCTGAAGATTTCTTT
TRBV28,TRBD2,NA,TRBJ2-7,CASSSGRDFYEQYF,TGTGCCAGCAGTTCGGGGAGGGATTTCTACGAGCAGTACTTC
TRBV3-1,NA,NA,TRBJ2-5,CASSRMQNKETQYF,TGTGCCAGCAGTCGCATGCAGAATAAAGAGACCCAGTACTTC
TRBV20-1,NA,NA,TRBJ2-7,CSARDGLGYEQYF,TGCAGTGCTAGAGACGGACTCGGCTACGAGCAGTACTTC
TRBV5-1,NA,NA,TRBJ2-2,CASGTAGDGELFF,TGCGCCAGCGGGACAGCGGGGGACGGGGAGCTGTTTTTT
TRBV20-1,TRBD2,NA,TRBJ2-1,CSAGSGGAGDEQFF,TGCAGTGCTGGTAGCGGGGGGGCCGGCGATGAGCAGTTCTTC
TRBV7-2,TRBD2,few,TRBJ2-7,CASSKRSLADYEQYF,TGTGCCAGCAGCAAAAGGTCGCTAGCGGACTACGAGCAGTACTTC
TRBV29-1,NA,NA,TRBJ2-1,CSVDFVSTYNEQFF,TGCAGCGTTGACTTCGTGTCCACCTACAATGAGCAGTTCTTC
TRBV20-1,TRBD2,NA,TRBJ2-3,CSAGTSGGGEISTDTQYF,TGCAGTGCCGGGACTAGCGGGGGGGGTGAAATTAGCACAGATACGCAGTATTTT
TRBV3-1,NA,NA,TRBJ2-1,CASSQDPGGAYNEQFF,TGTGCCAGCAGCCAAGATCCCGGCGGGGCCTACAATGAGCAGTTCTTC
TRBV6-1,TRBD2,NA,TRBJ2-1,CASLRRLAGPEGHNEQFF,TGTGCCAGCCTACGTAGGCTAGCGGGACCTGAGGGGCACAATGAGCAGTTCTTC
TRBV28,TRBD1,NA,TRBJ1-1,CATSPGTATPTEAFF,TGTGCCACCAGTCCCGGGACAGCGACTCCAACTGAAGCTTTCTTT
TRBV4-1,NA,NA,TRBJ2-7,CASSQGTALAYEQYF,TGCGCCAGCAGCCAAGGAACAGCCTTGGCCTACGAGCAGTACTTC
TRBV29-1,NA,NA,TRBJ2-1,CSVGEVSYNEQFF,TGCAGCGTAGGGGAGGTCTCCTACAATGAGCAGTTCTTC
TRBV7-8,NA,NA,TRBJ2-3,CASSLVRPVGTDTQYF,TGTGCCAGCAGCTTGGTCCGCCCGGTTGGTACAGATACGCAGTATTTT
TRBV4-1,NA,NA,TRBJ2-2,CASSQGPGSGYTGELFF,TGCGCCAGCAGCCAAGGGCCCGGGAGTGGGTACACCGGGGAGCTGTTTTTT
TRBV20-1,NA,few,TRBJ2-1,CRAGLPMGNEQFF,TGCAGGGCAGGACTCCCGATGGGCAATGAGCAGTTCTTC
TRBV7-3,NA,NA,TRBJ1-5,CASSLEDRPQHF,TGTGCCAGCAGCTTGGAGGATCGTCCCCAGCATTTT
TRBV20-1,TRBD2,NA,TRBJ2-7,CALEGLAGNEQYF,TGCGCCCTAGAGGGGCTAGCGGGTAACGAGCAGTACTTC
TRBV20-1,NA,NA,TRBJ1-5,CCARPPGLSNQPQHF,TGCTGTGCTAGGCCGCCGGGACTTAGCAATCAGCCCCAGCATTTT
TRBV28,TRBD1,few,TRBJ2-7,CASNHPGTGYEQYF,TGTGCCAGCAACCACCCCGGGACAGGGTACGAGCAGTACTTC
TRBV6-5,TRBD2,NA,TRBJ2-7,CASRLGLAPSEQYF,TGTGCCAGCAGACTCGGACTAGCGCCTTCCGAGCAGTACTTC
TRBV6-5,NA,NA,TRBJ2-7,CASSYSMGGYEQYF,TGTGCCAGCAGTTACTCGATGGGCGGATACGAGCAGTACTTC
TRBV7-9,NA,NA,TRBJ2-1,CVVGSYNEQFF,TGTGTAGTGGGCTCCTACAATGAGCAGTTCTTC
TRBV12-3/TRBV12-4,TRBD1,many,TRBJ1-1,CASSLFEGANTEAFF,TGTGCCAGCAGTTTATTTGAGGGGGCGAACACTGAAGCTTTCTTT
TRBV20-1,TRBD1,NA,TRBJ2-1,CSARDRANEQFF,TGCAGTGCTAGGGACAGGGCCAATGAGCAGTTCTTC